The 26 T cell receptor beta chains below come from one sample, sequenced in a study of shared clonotypes between healthy human individuals. The table came from immunoSEQ multiplex PCR; TCRdb's copy has only in-frame clones and leaves some out. This table holds 850,000 to 1,200,000 clones, roughly 80% found once. Sequenced sample: memory CD4+ T cells sorted from blood. The subset was: CD45RA-negative fraction. The source of these receptors is a man aged 18 to 29 in good health.

The chain has TRBV6-1 and TRBJ2-2; 7 bases map to TRBD1. V was clipped by 4 bases and J by 2 bases; unmatched bases: 1. Germline loops: CDR1 MNHNS, CDR2 SASEGT. The length of the CDR3 is 14 residues. The CDR3 reads CASSGQGNTGELFF. CDR3 DNA: TGTGCCAGCAGTGGACAGGGCAACACCGGGGAGCTGTTTTTT.

This clone was seen once. Other DNA sequences within the sample encode an identical CDR3. The chain is built from TRBV18 and TRBJ2-2, with no clear D. The ends were cut back, 3 bases at V and 5 bases at J, with 4 bases in the middle. There are 12 residues in the CDR3. CDR1 is KGHSH, CDR2 LQKENI, per germline. CDR3 loop: CASSPATGELFF. For the CDR3, the DNA is TGTGCCAGCTCACCGGCGACCGGGGAGCTGTTTTTT.

The chain couples TRBV1 to TRBJ2-7. TRBV1 is assigned pseudogene status. This CDR3 contains 16 residues. Written as DNA, the CDR3 is TGCACCAGCAGCCAAGATCCCGCCAGGCCGCGGTACGAGCAGTACTTC. Its protein is CTSSQDPARPRYEQYF.

The V call is TRBV28, the J call TRBJ2-7; D remains unclear. The CDR3 is 14 residues long. Germline CDR1 reads MDHEN; CDR2 reads SYDVKM. Trimming stripped 1 base from V and 2 bases from J, with 9 bases between. The CDR3 nucleotides read TGTGCCAGCAGTTTATACCGTGGCCCCTACGAGCAGTACTTC. Translated: CASSLYRGPYEQYF.

The rearrangement joins TRBV28 to TRBJ1-4; the D is unclear. V lost 5 bases to trimming and J lost 0 bases, with 10 bases between them. Germline CDR1 MDHEN, CDR2 SYDVKM. The CDR3 runs 15 residues. The CDR3 DNA follows: TGTGCCAGCAGTCCGGCTAGGGCAACTAATGAAAAACTGTTTTTT. Translation gives CASSPARATNEKLFF.

This clone is a singleton in its sample. Additional DNA sequences in this sample encode the identical CDR3. The V gene is TRBV6-1, the J gene TRBJ2-5; 7 positions agree with TRBD1. The V gene end was trimmed by 4 bases and the J gene end by 4 bases; junction bases not matched to a gene: 0. The CDR3 is made up of 12 amino acids. In germline, CDR1 is MNHNS, CDR2 SASEGT. CDR3 DNA sequence: TGTGCCAGCAGTGGACAGGGAGAGACCCAGTACTTC. Translating it yields CASSGQGETQYF.

This rearrangement joins TRBV29-1 to TRBJ2-7, with D perhaps given as TRBD1 or TRBD2 (5 bases each). V was shortened by 6 bases and J by 2 bases, with 14 bases between the two germline ends. The CDR3 covers 13 residues. Germline V gene lookup returns CDR1 SQVTM and CDR2 ANQGSEA. The CDR3 DNA sequence: TGCAGCGTCATGATGACGGGACCCTACGAGCAGTACTTC. The encoded protein is CSVMMTGPYEQYF.

V usage is TRBV7-2 and J usage is TRBJ1-2; TRBD1 might be the D (5 bases). V dropped 5 bases and J dropped 8 bases, with 18 bases sitting between them. CDR1 and CDR2 from the germline V gene are SGHTA and FQGNSA. The CDR3 is made up of 14 amino acids. This CDR3 reads CASSRTEGARGYTF. DNA of the CDR3: TGTGCCAGCAGCAGAACGGAAGGGGCACGGGGCTACACCTTC. The full variable domain, with the rest looked up from reference TRBV7-2 and TRBJ1-2, is GAGVSQSPSNKVTEKGKDVELRCDPISGHTALYWYRQSLGQGLEFLIYFQGNSAPDKSGLPSDRFSAERTGGSVSTLTIQRTQQEDSAVYLCASSRTEGARGYTFGSGTRLTVV.

The chain carries TRBV5-1 and TRBJ2-1; D is possibly TRBD1 (6 bases). Deletions cut 2 bases from V and 6 bases from J, with 18 bases between. CDR1 SGHRS and CDR2 YFSETQ come from the germline V gene. This CDR3 comprises 16 residues. The CDR3 loop reads CASSFNGGASSNEQFF. The CDR3 DNA reads TGCGCCAGCAGCTTCAATGGGGGCGCTTCGAGCAATGAGCAGTTCTTC.

Worth noting for this clone: Additional DNA sequences in this sample encode the identical CDR3. The chain links TRBV5-1 to TRBJ2-7, with 7 bases lining up with TRBD2. Germline V lookup: CDR1 SGHRS, CDR2 YFSETQ. The CDR3 runs to 14 residues. J lost 2 bases, V lost 4 bases, and 6 bases had no gene match. CDR3 region: CASSLGAGAYEQYF. In DNA, the CDR3 is TGCGCCAGCAGCCTAGGTGCGGGGGCCTACGAGCAGTACTTC.

The chain carries TRBV5-6 and TRBJ2-3; 11 nucleotides line up with TRBD2. J lost 4 bases, V lost 4 bases, and 5 bases had no gene match. Germline V lookup: CDR1 SGHDT, CDR2 YYEEEE. This CDR3 has 15 residues. CDR3 amino acids: CASSDLAGGPDTQYF. CDR3 DNA sequence: TGTGCCAGCAGCGATCTAGCGGGGGGTCCAGATACGCAGTATTTT.

The chain has TRBV7-9 and TRBJ1-5, with D unclear. The CDR3 spans 14 residues. Trimming pared 1 base from V and 4 bases from J, leaving 8 bases between. Germline lookup yields CDR1 SEHNR and CDR2 FQNEAQ (reference sequence). The CDR3 reads CASSLGPGNQPQHF. CDR3 DNA: TGTGCCAGCAGCTTAGGTCCGGGGAATCAGCCCCAGCATTTT.

This clone was counted between two and nine times. This rearrangement joins TRBV27 to TRBJ1-1, with 11 bases identical to TRBD1. V dropped 7 bases and J dropped 1; count of bases not matched to a gene: 14. This CDR3 has 18 amino acids. Germline V gene sequence: CDR1 MNHEY, CDR2 SMNVEV (reference sequence). The CDR3, as DNA: TGTGCCAGCATCCGAGGGACAGGGGGTTTGGGGGAGAACACTGAAGCTTTCTTT. This encodes CASIRGTGGLGENTEAFF.

This clone was counted once. The rearrangement links TRBV30 to TRBJ2-7; D gene uncertain. The germline V gene has CDR1 GTSNPN and CDR2 SVGIG (reference sequence). V gave up 2 bases and J gave up 0 bases, with 8 bases separating them. CDR3 size: 13 residues. Written as DNA, the CDR3 is TGTGCCTGGAGTCAGAGCCTCTCCTACGAGCAGTACTTC. Its translation: CAWSQSLSYEQYF.

The chain links TRBV4-1 to TRBJ1-2; 7 positions agree with TRBD1. Germline CDR1 and CDR2: MGHRA and YSYEKL. This CDR3 contains 15 residues. The trim removed 0 bases at V and 4 bases at J, leaving 5 bases unmatched. The CDR3 nucleotides read TGCGCCAGCAGCCAAGACGAACAGGGGCCCTATGGCTACACCTTC. Amino acid sequence: CASSQDEQGPYGYTF.

The chain combines TRBV7-9 with TRBJ2-3; 7 nucleotides agree with TRBD1. Germline values: CDR1 SEHNR, CDR2 FQNEAQ (reference sequence). Trimming at V came to 5 bases and at J to 0 bases, leaving 5 bases not matched to a gene. There are 15 residues in the CDR3. The CDR3 protein is CASSHWTGSTDTQYF. CDR3 DNA: TGTGCCAGCAGCCACTGGACAGGCAGCACAGATACGCAGTATTTT.

A word on this clone: This specimen includes other DNA sequences encoding the same CDR3. The chain carries TRBV7-9 and TRBJ2-6; no reliable D call. CDR1 and CDR2 from the germline V gene are SEHNR and FQNEAQ (reference sequence). Between the trimmed V and J ends, which lost 0 bases and 0 bases, there was a span of 3 bases. CDR3 size: 15 residues. CDR3 DNA: TGTGCCAGCAGCTTAGCGGGCTCTGGGGCCAACGTCCTGACTTTC. It is translated as CASSLAGSGANVLTF.

The chain employs TRBV6-1 and TRBJ1-6; D is perhaps TRBD1 (5 bases). This CDR3 is 15 amino acids long. With 9 bases removed from V and 8 bases from J, the gap between germline ends came to 20 bases. The germline gives CDR1 MNHNS, CDR2 SASEGT. Here the CDR3 reads CASTGQGASYSPLHF. CDR3 bases: TGTGCCAGTACAGGACAAGGAGCCTCTTATTCACCCCTCCACTTT.

The V and J genes are TRBV6-1 and TRBJ2-5; 12 bases match TRBD2. Germline loops: CDR1 MNHNS, CDR2 SASEGT. With V trimmed by 2 bases and J by 6 bases, 4 bases remained unmatched. This CDR3 is 15 amino acids long. CDR3 residues: CASSETSGGRKTQYF. CDR3 in DNA: TGTGCCAGCAGTGAAACTAGCGGGGGGCGAAAGACCCAGTACTTC.

The chain's CDR3 is CASSSRYEAFF. The CDR3 DNA sequence: TGTGCCAGCAGCTCAAGATATGAAGCTTTCTTT. The genes are TRBV28 and TRBJ1-1; D is unclear. This CDR3 spans 11 amino acids. Trimming cost V 6 bases and J 7 bases, with 9 bases left between them. In germline, CDR1 is MDHEN, CDR2 SYDVKM.

CDR3 protein: CASSAGDSPNYGYTF. The CDR3 coding sequence is TGTGCCAGCAGTGCGGGGGACTCCCCAAACTATGGCTACACCTTC. The chain combines TRBV5-5 with TRBJ1-2; D is perhaps TRBD1 (5 bases). The germline V and J ends were trimmed by 5 bases and 2 bases, with 16 bases remaining between them. The germline V gene has CDR1 SGHKS and CDR2 YYEKEE (reference sequence). The CDR3 spans 15 residues. The variable domain in full, completed from reference TRBV5-5 and TRBJ1-2, reads DAGVTQSPTHLIKTRGQQVTLRCSPISGHKSVSWYQQVLGQGPQFIFQYYEKEERGRGNFPDRFSARQFPNYSSELNVNALLLGDSALYLCASSAGDSPNYGYTFGSGTRLTVV.

This clone was recorded once. The chain is built from TRBV7-2 and TRBJ2-3, with TRBD2 as a possible D gene (5 bases). V lost 5 bases, J lost 0 bases, and 12 bases lay in between. The CDR3 is made up of 15 amino acids. Looked up from germline, CDR1 is SGHTA and CDR2 is FQGNSA. The CDR3 spells CASSQIATSTDTQYF. The CDR3 bases are TGTGCCAGCAGCCAAATAGCGACTAGCACAGATACGCAGTATTTT.

The chain combines TRBV6-6 with TRBJ2-7, with 13 bases matching TRBD2. The CDR3 sequence is 13 residues long. After removal of 11 bases from V and 5 bases from J, the junction contained 6 bases not matched to a gene. CDR1 and CDR2 from the germline V gene are MNHNY and SVGAGI (reference sequence). The CDR3 DNA sequence: TGTGCCGCCGCGGGACTAGCGGGAAACGAGCAGTACTTC. This gives the protein CAAAGLAGNEQYF.

This clone was seen a handful of times. The V call is TRBV5-1, the J call TRBJ2-2; D gene ambiguous. Germline CDR1 is SGHRS and CDR2 is YFSETQ. CDR3 size: 14 residues. V was pared by 0 bases and J by 6 bases, with 9 bases between. The CDR3 DNA reads TGCGCCAGCAGCTTGGAATCCCGGGCCGGGGAGCTGTTTTTT. Protein product: CASSLESRAGELFF.

The V and J genes are TRBV7-8 and TRBJ2-5; TRBD2 agrees at 11 bases. V gave up 1 base and J gave up 3 bases; unmatched junction bases: 7. The CDR3 consists of 17 residues. Germline V gives CDR1 SGHVS, CDR2 FQNEAQ. CDR3 amino acids: CASSLEGGTSGKETQYF. The CDR3 nucleotides are TGTGCCAGCAGCTTAGAGGGGGGGACTAGCGGTAAAGAGACCCAGTACTTC.

V gene TRBV7-9 combines with J gene TRBJ1-2; D is uncertain. Germline V lookup: CDR1 SEHNR, CDR2 FQNEAQ (reference sequence). The CDR3 sequence is 14 residues long. V was shortened by 2 bases and J by 6 bases, with 13 bases between the two germline ends. The CDR3 DNA reads TGTGCCAGCAGCTTACTAGGGTCCTTGCATGGCTACACCTTC. Its protein product is CASSLLGSLHGYTF.